This record concerns one T cell receptor (beta chain) sequence. This sample is part of a study of T cells expressing NK-cell markers. Each CDR3 protein gets one entry in TCRdb, which reprocessed the 5' RACE reads and gives no DNA. Recorded for this sample: approximately 170,000 distinct CDR3 sequences. This CDR3 spans 16 amino acids. Germline V gene data show CDR1 as SGHVS and CDR2 as FNYEAQ. The J gene is TRBJ2-3, the V gene TRBV7-6; as DNA is missing, the TRBD2 call by TCRdb cannot be tested. Sequencing was carried out using blood T cells: a sorted CD56 or NKG2C T cell subset, CD4+ or CD8+ T cells, or bulk PBMC T cells (not recorded which). The clonotype comes from a man aged 18-70 years in good health. The CDR3: CASSLGSGGPTDTQYF.